This T cell receptor (beta chain) was retrieved from a study of CD8+ T cells in alopecia areata. V was pared by 1 base and J by 0 bases, with 9 bases between. The germline V gene encodes CDR1 KGHSH and CDR2 LQKENI. The CDR3 has 15 residues. The authors extracted RNA and reverse transcribed it into cDNA as the sequencing template. The method was immunoSEQ multiplex PCR; TCRdb's version includes in-frame clones alone and lacks a portion of them. In the table there are 69,000 or so clones, about three fifths of which are singletons. V gene TRBV18 combines with J gene TRBJ1-2; D ambiguous. The sample consisted of CD8+ T cells sorted from blood, taken at week 0. This TCR came from a human donor with alopecia areata. CDR3: CASSPLASTNYGYTF. CDR3 DNA sequence: TGTGCCAGCTCACCACTCGCCAGTACTAACTATGGCTACACCTTC. The full variable domain, completed using reference TRBV18 and TRBJ1-2, is NAGVMQNPRHLVRRRGQEARLRCSPMKGHSHVYWYRQLPEEGLKFMVYLQKENIIDESGMPKERFSAEFPKEGPSILRIQQVVRGDSAAYFCASSPLASTNYGYTFGSGTRLTVV.